This TCR beta chain originates from a study of glioma-infiltrating T cells after dendritic cell vaccination. Per germline, CDR1 SGHVS and CDR2 FQNEAQ. CDR3 length equals 15 residues. Trimming pared 1 base from V and 9 bases from J, leaving 16 bases between. TCRdb's copy holds only in-frame clones and misses some; the assay was immunoSEQ multiplex PCR. Altogether 72,000 or so clones are present, 87% being singletons, with the ten largest covering more than 2%. Time point described: after dendritic cell vaccination, including at tumor progression/relapse. The material sequenced was blood, taken after dendritic cell vaccination. The source is a human donor with glioblastoma. This rearrangement joins TRBV7-8 to TRBJ2-4; the D gene is possibly TRBD2 (6 bases). CDR3 sequence: CASSLDVGGALIQYF. CDR3 coding DNA: TGTGCCAGCAGCTTAGACGTCGGAGGGGCCCTCATTCAGTACTTC.